This T cell receptor beta chain was profiled in a study of blood T cell repertoires in COVID-19. The overall study: Whether acute or convalescent, the COVID-19 samples came from the United States, Italy and Spain.

This clone was seen just once. Germline V gene data show CDR1 as LNHDA and CDR2 as SQIVND (reference sequence). The CDR3 is 15 residues long. V shed 8 bases, J shed 2 bases, and the junction held 9 bases outside the gene matches. In the original processing: Estimates of nucleated cell counts were drawn from the amplification of reference gene primers. Assay: immunoSEQ multiplex PCR; the TCRdb copy retains only in-frame clones and omits some. The V and J calls and the clone size are those of that table, but D and trimming were determined from the DNA. Of about 270,000 clones listed, around nine tenths are singletons.

This sequence was found in a man aged 40-49 years who had recovered from COVID-19. The rearrangement uses TRBV19 and TRBJ2-3; the match to TRBD1 covers 8 bases. Sequencing was performed on peripheral blood. CDR3 DNA sequence: TGTGCCAGTGGATGGACAGGGAGCTACACAGATACGCAGTATTTT. This translates into CASGWTGSYTDTQYF.